This TCR beta chain was documented in a study of blood T cell repertoires in COVID-19. Overall study context: The United States, Italy and Spain were the sources of the acute and convalescent COVID-19 samples. Sources were T cells, B-cell-depleted T cells, or PBMCs; the material itself was cDNA or gDNA.

TCRdb's copy holds only in-frame clones and misses some; the assay was immunoSEQ multiplex PCR. The sample has hundreds of thousands of clones; 80% to 90% are singletons. Participants were aged about 18 to 90 years, lived in 24 US areas, and enrolled virtually. V gave up 3 bases and J gave up 8 bases; unmatched junction bases: 13. The CDR3 loop spans 16 amino acids. Germline values: CDR1 MGHRA, CDR2 YSYEKL. The chain recombines TRBV4-1 with TRBJ2-1, with TRBD2 matching 7 bases. This clonotype originated in a man aged 25-40 years with acute COVID-19. Sequencing used PBMCs or T cells enriched from blood (not recorded which). The CDR3 sequence: CASSQARDYRSYEQFF. The CDR3 DNA reads TGCGCCAGCAGCCAGGCCCGGGACTACCGTTCCTATGAGCAGTTCTTC.